A selection of T cell receptor beta chains follows, all from one sample in a study of blood T cell repertoires in COVID-19. Only in-frame clones appear in the TCRdb table, and some are missing; sequencing was by immunoSEQ multiplex PCR. This repertoire shows some 180,000 clones, approximately 80% found once; its top ten account for 7.5% to 10%. Input material: peripheral blood. The source of these receptors is a woman older than 75 with COVID-19, enrolled during active disease. Each CDR3 is given with its conserved first and last residue. D genes are given only for firm matches. Only part of the rows carry a size: once, few, many, or a class if the clone is expanded.

few	TRBV15	NA	TRBJ2-7	CATSRDRSYEQYF	TGTGCCACCAGCAGGGACAGATCCTACGAGCAGTACTTC
NA	TRBV11-2	TRBD1	TRBJ1-1	CASSPTEDRGAFF	TGTGCCAGCAGCCCTACCGAAGACAGGGGGGCTTTCTTT
few	TRBV10-1	TRBD2	TRBJ2-3	CASSGGGSGRLNTDTQYF	TGCGCCAGCAGTGGGGGCGGTAGCGGGAGACTAAACACAGATACGCAGTATTTT
NA	TRBV3-1/TRBV3-2	NA	TRBJ1-5	CASSQLNQPQHF	TGTGCCAGCAGCCAACTAAATCAGCCCCAGCATTTT
NA	TRBV13	NA	TRBJ2-7	CASSLGSVYEQYF	TGTGCCAGCAGCTTAGGTTCCGTCTACGAGCAGTACTTC
NA	TRBV28	NA	TRBJ2-1	CASSLRVAAQFF	TGTGCCAGCAGTTTAAGGGTAGCGGCGCAGTTCTTC
NA	TRBV4-2	TRBD2	TRBJ2-1	CASSQGDGGSSYNEQFF	TGTGCCAGCAGCCAAGGAGATGGCGGGAGCTCCTACAATGAGCAGTTCTTC
NA	TRBV14	NA	TRBJ2-3	CASSEYSRTDTQYF	TGTGCCAGCAGCGAGTACTCACGCACAGATACGCAGTATTTT
NA	TRBV5-1	TRBD1	TRBJ1-2	CASSQITGTGFFNYGYTF	TGCGCCAGCAGCCAAATCACCGGGACAGGGTTCTTTAACTATGGCTACACCTTC
NA	TRBV15	NA	TRBJ1-1	CATSAYRTLNTEAFF	TGTGCCACCAGCGCATACAGAACCTTGAACACTGAAGCTTTCTTT
NA	TRBV5-1	TRBD2	TRBJ2-2	CASSPLAGGPTGELFF	TGCGCCAGCAGCCCCCTAGCGGGAGGGCCCACCGGGGAGCTGTTTTTT
NA	TRBV4-1	TRBD2	TRBJ2-7	CASSPQQGLAGGYYEQYF	TGCGCCAGCAGCCCACAGCAAGGACTAGCGGGGGGGTATTACGAGCAGTACTTC
NA	TRBV2	NA	TRBJ1-2	CASSETAHLGYTF	TGTGCCAGCAGCGAGACAGCTCATTTAGGCTACACCTTC
NA	TRBV5-1	NA	TRBJ1-6	CASSLGGSYNSPLHF	TGCGCCAGCAGCTTAGGAGGGTCCTATAATTCACCCCTCCACTTT
NA	TRBV5-1	TRBD1	TRBJ1-5	CASSTDRGQPQHF	TGCGCCAGCAGCACGGACAGGGGTCAGCCCCAGCATTTT
NA	TRBV5-4	NA	TRBJ2-5	CASSLGAGFQETQYF	TGTGCCAGCAGCTTGGGGGCTGGCTTCCAAGAGACCCAGTACTTC
NA	TRBV5-6	TRBD1	TRBJ1-4	CASSTPGQRDEKLFF	TGTGCCAGCAGCACGCCGGGACAGAGAGATGAAAAACTGTTTTTT
NA	TRBV4-2	NA	TRBJ1-2	CASSQAQDRSGYTF	TGTGCCAGCAGCCAAGCCCAGGACAGATCTGGCTACACCTTC
NA	TRBV25-1	NA	TRBJ2-7	CASSESGRGSYEQYF	TGTGCCAGCAGTGAATCAGGGAGGGGGAGCTACGAGCAGTACTTC
NA	TRBV7-9	NA	TRBJ1-2	CASSLRQEANYGYTF	TGTGCCAGCAGCCTCCGACAGGAAGCTAACTATGGCTACACCTTC